These 15 T cell receptor beta chains were sequenced from one sample in a study of control samples from healthy donors and cancer patients. Assay used: immunoSEQ multiplex PCR; TCRdb lists only in-frame clones, some missing. The sample lists 75,000 to 90,000 clones, about 91% occurring once. The sequencing input was blood. The receptors originated from a man aged 50 to 60 in good health.

The chain couples TRBV7-6 to TRBJ1-1; D is undetermined. Between the trimmed V and J ends, which lost 4 bases and 4 bases, there was a span of 10 bases. CDR1 is SGHVS and CDR2 is FNYEAQ in the germline V gene. The CDR3 totals 13 residues. In nucleotides, the CDR3 is TGTGCCAGCAGCTCGGGGTGGGGCACTGAAGCTTTCTTT. This encodes CASSSGWGTEAFF.

This sequence joins TRBV10-2 and TRBJ1-5, with 9 bases that match TRBD1. V dropped 6 bases and J dropped 7; count of bases not matched to a gene: 10. The CDR3 length is 15 residues. Germline V gene data show CDR1 as WSHSY and CDR2 as SAAADI. The CDR3 loop reads CASSPGQGMGQPQHF. As DNA, the CDR3 is TGCGCCAGCAGCCCTGGACAGGGGATGGGGCAGCCCCAGCATTTT.

V usage is TRBV18 and J usage is TRBJ2-2; 9 bases agree with TRBD1. Trimming removed 3 bases from V and 4 bases from J; junction bases left unmatched: 9. CDR3 length equals 17 residues. From germline, CDR1 is KGHSH and CDR2 LQKENI. The CDR3 loop is CASSPQRTGVSTGELFF. CDR3 nucleotide sequence: TGTGCCAGCTCACCCCAAAGGACAGGGGTGAGCACCGGGGAGCTGTTTTTT.

This chain uses TRBV6-5 with TRBJ1-1; D is uncertain. Germline V lookup: CDR1 MNHEY, CDR2 SVGAGI. The CDR3 runs 13 residues. The V and J ends lost 6 bases and 1 base respectively, with 9 bases between them. In DNA, the CDR3 is TGTGCCAGCAGGTACCGCGAGAACACTGAAGCTTTCTTT. Amino acid sequence: CASRYRENTEAFF.

This clone was counted between two and nine times. V gene TRBV5-6 combines with J gene TRBJ1-3; TRBD1 matches at 7 bases. CDR1 and CDR2 (germline): SGHDT, YYEEEE. The length of the CDR3 is 15 residues. The V gene end was trimmed by 4 bases and the J gene end by 4 bases; junction bases not matched to a gene: 8. This CDR3 reads CASSLGGPGGNTIYF. Written as DNA, the CDR3 is TGTGCCAGCAGCCTAGGGGGCCCTGGGGGAAACACCATATATTTT.

The rearrangement joins TRBV11-1 to TRBJ1-6, with TRBD1 as a possible D gene (6 bases). From germline, CDR1 is SGHAT and CDR2 FQDESV (reference sequence). Trimming took off 4 bases at V and 6 bases at J, with 13 bases between the two ends. CDR3 length equals 15 residues. CDR3 DNA sequence: TGTGCCAGCAGCTCACCGGGACACAGTAATTCACCCCTCCACTTT. It translates to CASSSPGHSNSPLHF.

This clone came up once. The V call is TRBV11-2, the J call TRBJ1-2, with D tentatively TRBD1 (6 bases). The CDR3 has 13 residues. Germline CDR1 is SGHAT and CDR2 is FQNNGV. Trimming shortened V by 1 base and J by 5 bases, and 8 bases separated the two germline ends. This chain's CDR3 is CASSLGGPYGYTF. The CDR3 coding sequence is TGTGCCAGCAGCTTAGGGGGGCCGTATGGCTACACCTTC. Together with reference TRBV11-2 and TRBJ1-2, the CDR3 gives the full variable domain: EAGVAQSPRYKIIEKRQSVAFWCNPISGHATLYWYQQILGQGPKLLIQFQNNGVVDDSQLPKDRFSAERLKGVDSTLKIQPAKLEDSAVYLCASSLGGPYGYTFGSGTRLTVV.

The chain combines TRBV3-1 (or the pseudogene TRBV3-2) with TRBJ1-5, with D perhaps matching TRBD1 (5 bases). The CDR3 is 15 residues long. Germline lookup yields CDR1 LGHDT and CDR2 YNNKEL (reference sequence). V dropped 0 bases and J dropped 3 bases, with 9 bases sitting between them. In DNA, the CDR3 is TGTGCCAGCAGCCAAGATGCCAGGGTCAATCAGCCCCAGCATTTT. It yields the protein CASSQDARVNQPQHF.

This chain connects TRBV14 to TRBJ2-5; 9 bases line up with TRBD1. The V gene's germline CDR1 is SGHDN and CDR2 FVKESK. CDR3 length: 15 residues. With V trimmed by 2 bases and J by 5 bases, 6 bases remained unmatched. The CDR3 region is CASSQLQGAGETQYF. As DNA, the CDR3 is TGTGCCAGCAGCCAACTACAGGGGGCCGGCGAGACCCAGTACTTC.

The chain uses TRBV7-2 and TRBJ2-7; no reliable D call. The CDR3 totals 12 residues. V lost 0 bases and J lost 7, with 7 bases in between. Germline V gene lookup returns CDR1 SGHTA and CDR2 FQGNSA. CDR3 protein: CASSLALGEQYF. DNA for the CDR3: TGTGCCAGCAGCTTAGCGTTGGGAGAGCAGTACTTC.

This chain uses TRBV5-1 with TRBJ2-5; no reliable D call. V was clipped by 2 bases and J by 1 base, with 3 bases between them. The germline CDR1 and CDR2 sequences are SGHRS and YFSETQ. This CDR3 is 12 amino acids long. CDR3 amino acids: CASSFFQETQYF. CDR3 DNA: TGCGCCAGCAGCTTCTTCCAAGAGACCCAGTACTTC.

V usage is TRBV2 and J usage is TRBJ1-5, with D unclear. Germline values: CDR1 SNHLY, CDR2 FYNNEI. V was cut by 3 bases and J by 0 bases, with 6 bases left in between. There are 14 residues in the CDR3. The chain's CDR3 is CASSDSNSNQPQHF. DNA of the CDR3: TGTGCCAGCAGTGACAGTAATAGCAATCAGCCCCAGCATTTT.

The V call is TRBV30, the J call TRBJ2-7, with unresolved D. The CDR3 runs to 11 residues. Germline values: CDR1 GTSNPN, CDR2 SVGIG (reference sequence). Trimming removed 2 bases at V and 4 bases at J, with 6 bases between. CDR3 sequence (DNA): TGTGCCTGGAGTTTCGGATACGAGCAGTACTTC. It specifies CAWSFGYEQYF.

The V gene is TRBV7-6, the J gene TRBJ1-4; the D is unclear. Trimming stripped 1 base from V and 4 bases from J, with 10 bases between. Germline loops: CDR1 SGHVS, CDR2 FNYEAQ. The CDR3 spans 15 residues. CDR3 protein: CASSLDQAHNEKLFF. The CDR3, as DNA: TGTGCCAGCAGCTTAGACCAGGCCCATAATGAAAAACTGTTTTTT.

This chain uses TRBV14 with TRBJ2-3, with D uncertain. The V gene lost 4 bases and the J gene lost 6 bases, with 17 bases spanning the gap. Germline lookup yields CDR1 SGHDN and CDR2 FVKESK. This CDR3 region has 15 residues. CDR3 amino acids: CASSLIPIPLDTQYF. CDR3 bases: TGTGCCAGCAGCCTGATTCCGATACCGCTCGATACGCAGTATTTT.